This T cell receptor beta chain was profiled in a study of T cell changes during pregnancy in multiple sclerosis. Only a few counts were recorded for this clone. Sequencing used immunoSEQ multiplex PCR; TCRdb keeps in-frame clones, though not all of them. The sample lists 90,000 to 120,000 clones, roughly 92% seen once, with just under 0.8% in the top ten. The sequenced sample was peripheral blood, obtained in the third trimester of pregnancy. This receptor was identified in a female donor in good health, enrolled as a control in a pregnancy study.

The CDR3 bases are TGCGCCAGCAGCTTACAGGGGGGAGTTAATCAGCCCCAGCATTTT. Translated: CASSLQGGVNQPQHF. The chain recombines TRBV5-1 with TRBJ1-5, with 8 bases that match TRBD1. Unmatched junction bases numbered 5, after V lost 2 bases and J lost 4 bases. Germline V gene data show CDR1 as SGHRS and CDR2 as YFSETQ. The CDR3 contains 15 residues.